This T cell receptor (beta chain) was observed in a study of cytotoxic CD8 clonotypes in ibrutinib-treated CLL. Study-wide background: Partial response was seen in around 24 patients and complete response in 2; after median around 5.5 years, around 14 stayed remitted, some 12 progressed. Findings of the study overall: T-cell clonality at baseline went above that of age-matched healthy donors and rose and fell with circulating CD8+ T-cell counts.

Germline V gene data show CDR1 as WNHNN and CDR2 as SYGVQD (reference sequence). V was cut by 5 bases and J by 3 bases, with 13 bases left in between. The CDR3 extends over 15 amino acids. Cryopreserved PBMCs yielded about 2.1 micrograms of genomic DNA for TCR beta libraries. Measured with immunoSEQ multiplex PCR; TCRdb has only the in-frame clones, and not every one. The sample lists around 130,000 clones; around 84% were seen once. As to this clone: Antigen unknown.

This TCR came from a human donor with chronic lymphocytic leukemia. The source was PBMCs, collected after 24 months of ibrutinib treatment. This rearrangement joins TRBV10-1 to TRBJ2-2; D is unclear. The CDR3 sequence is CASSRSALDTGELFF. The DNA for the CDR3 is TGCGCCAGCAGTCGGAGTGCATTGGACACCGGGGAGCTGTTTTTT.